A single sample is the source of the 31 T cell receptor beta chains below, sequenced in a study of cytomegalovirus exposure and HLA in healthy donors. Vbeta (60) and Jbeta (13) primers were used in the PCR. TCRdb's table, derived via immunoSEQ multiplex PCR, lists solely in-frame clones and lacks some. The sample holds approximately 92,000 clones, roughly 80% seen once. The sequenced material came from PBMCs. These receptors originate from a man aged 50 to 59 in good health and CMV-seropositive.

The chain links TRBV9 to TRBJ2-4; a weak D match, TRBD2 (5 bases). The CDR3 loop spans 15 amino acids. Germline values: CDR1 SGDLS, CDR2 YYNGEE. The V gene lost 2 bases and the J gene lost 6 bases, with 15 bases spanning the gap. The CDR3 sequence is CASSVAPGLSNIQYF. The CDR3 nucleotides read TGTGCCAGCAGCGTGGCCCCGGGGTTGTCAAACATTCAGTACTTC.

The rearrangement joins TRBV6-5 to TRBJ2-1, with 8 bases aligning to TRBD2. The CDR3 loop spans 12 amino acids. V lost 6 bases and J lost 15; bases outside the gene matches: 10. Looked up from germline, CDR1 is MNHEY and CDR2 is SVGAGI. The CDR3 DNA is TGTGCCAGCAGCCCCACGGGAGGGTCGGGGTTCTTC. Protein: CASSPTGGSGFF.

This clone has only a few counts. The chain carries TRBV6-4 and TRBJ2-7; 8 bases match TRBD2. The CDR3 is made up of 15 amino acids. The J segment lost 4 bases and the V segment lost 3 bases, leaving 8 bases of the junction unmatched. Looked up from germline, CDR1 is MRHNA and CDR2 is SNTAGT. CDR3 nucleotides: TGTGCCAGCAGTGAAGTCGCGGGGGGAGGATACGAGCAGTACTTC. This translates into CASSEVAGGGYEQYF.

This clone appeared a few times. The rearrangement joins TRBV19 to TRBJ1-4; possibly TRBD1 for D (6 bases). The CDR3 extends over 15 amino acids. Germline lookup yields CDR1 LNHDA and CDR2 SQIVND (reference sequence). V was shortened by 3 bases and J by 4 bases, with 12 bases between the two germline ends. The CDR3 sequence is CASSISTGVNEKLFF. The DNA of the CDR3 is TGTGCCAGTAGTATTTCGACAGGAGTTAATGAAAAACTGTTTTTT. Combining the CDR3 with reference TRBV19 and TRBJ1-4 gives the whole variable domain DGGITQSPKYLFRKEGQNVTLSCEQNLNHDAMYWYRQDPGQGLRLIYYSQIVNDFQKGDIAEGYSVSREKKESFPLTVTSAQKNPTAFYLCASSISTGVNEKLFFGSGTQLSVL.

The table lists this clone with a count of one. The chain is built from TRBV28 and TRBJ2-5; maybe TRBD1 (5 bases). This CDR3 is 14 amino acids long. Germline CDR1 MDHEN, CDR2 SYDVKM. V was pared by 5 bases and J by 2 bases, with 12 bases between. CDR3 nucleotides: TGTGCCAGCAGTCCCGGGCAGGGACAAGAGACCCAGTACTTC. It yields the protein CASSPGQGQETQYF.

This chain uses TRBV5-8 with TRBJ2-2, with D possibly TRBD1 on 6 matching bases. In germline, CDR1 is SGHTS, CDR2 YDEGEE. The V and J ends lost 1 base and 4 bases respectively, with 11 bases between them. This CDR3 region has 15 residues. Written as DNA, the CDR3 is TGTGCCAGCAGCTTGATACGGACAGTCACCGGGGAGCTGTTTTTT. Its protein is CASSLIRTVTGELFF.

The rearrangement uses TRBV5-1 and TRBJ2-3; 8 bases are a match to TRBD2. The CDR3 has 15 amino acids. Germline lookup yields CDR1 SGHRS and CDR2 YFSETQ. The ends lost 4 bases at V and 1 base at J; junction bases unmatched: 5. The CDR3 DNA follows: TGCGCCAGCAGCCCCGCGGGGGGCCGCACAGATACGCAGTATTTT. It encodes CASSPAGGRTDTQYF.

V and J are TRBV29-1 and TRBJ1-1; tentatively, D is TRBD1 (6 bases). The CDR3 covers 12 residues. Germline V gene data show CDR1 as SQVTM and CDR2 as ANQGSEA. Between the trimmed V and J ends, which lost 6 bases and 5 bases, there was a span of 13 bases. The CDR3 DNA sequence: TGCAGCGTGGATGGGGGGGCGACTGAAGCTTTCTTT. Translation gives CSVDGGATEAFF.

This rearrangement joins TRBV27 to TRBJ2-7, with 9 bases aligning to TRBD2. Germline lookup yields CDR1 MNHEY and CDR2 SMNVEV (reference sequence). The CDR3 sequence is 16 residues long. V was clipped by 4 bases and J by 6 bases; unmatched bases: 13. The CDR3 loop is CASSSSWASGALEQYF. CDR3 sequence (DNA): TGTGCCAGCAGTTCTTCTTGGGCTAGCGGGGCCCTCGAGCAGTACTTC.

The sample holds a few counts of this clone. The chain recombines TRBV4-1 with TRBJ2-1; TRBD2 aligns across 7 bases. V was pared by 1 base and J by 3 bases, with 6 bases of the junction left unmatched. The germline gives CDR1 MGHRA, CDR2 YSYEKL. The CDR3 has 16 amino acids. CDR3 nucleotides: TGCGCCAGCAGCCAAGGGGAGCGGGGAAGCTACAATGAGCAGTTCTTC. It codes for CASSQGERGSYNEQFF.

The chain is built from TRBV30 and TRBJ1-1; 7 bases fit TRBD1. The CDR3 has 16 residues. CDR1 and CDR2 (germline): GTSNPN, SVGIG (reference sequence). J gave up 6 bases and V 3 bases, and 16 bases lay outside the gene matches. The CDR3 DNA reads TGTGCCTGGAGAGCCGGGGGTGACAGGGCTCGGCCTGAAGCTTTCTTT. Its translation is CAWRAGGDRARPEAFF.

The chain couples TRBV29-1 to TRBJ1-2; maybe TRBD1 (5 bases). Germline-derived CDR1 and CDR2 are SQVTM and ANQGSEA. The CDR3 is 12 residues long. Between the trimmed V and J ends, which lost 4 bases and 7 bases, there was a span of 13 bases. CDR3 nucleotides: TGCAGCGTTGGTCAGGGATCCCCTGGCTACACCTTC. Translating it yields CSVGQGSPGYTF.

This clone was found once. One end of the junction is discordant with germline, which a read error may explain. The chain recombines TRBV27 with TRBJ2-1; 10 nucleotides align to TRBD1. This CDR3 contains 15 residues. Germline CDR1 MNHEY, CDR2 SMNVEV (reference sequence). The CDR3 DNA reads TGTGCCAGCAGCAGGACAGGGGGGCCCTACCATGAGCAGTTCTTC. It specifies CASSRTGGPYHEQFF.

The chain joins TRBV28 to TRBJ2-7, with 7 bases lining up with TRBD1. The length of the CDR3 is 15 residues. CDR1 MDHEN and CDR2 SYDVKM come from the germline V gene. Trimming cost V 1 base and J 3 bases; bases outside gene matches: 6. CDR3 nucleotide sequence: TGTGCCAGCAGTTTATCCACAGGGGACGTCTACGAGCAGTACTTC. Its protein is CASSLSTGDVYEQYF.

CDR3 amino acids: CASSLAGAREAFF. CDR3 nucleotides: TGTGCCAGCAGCTTAGCAGGGGCAAGGGAAGCTTTCTTT. This chain connects TRBV7-3 to TRBJ1-1; tentative D call: TRBD1 (6 bases). Germline V lookup: CDR1 SGHTA, CDR2 FQGTGA. V lost 2 bases and J lost 8, with 12 bases in between. The CDR3 consists of 13 residues.

The DNA for the CDR3 is TGTGCCAGCAGCGCCATAGCGGGGGGCCCTTCCGATACGCAGTATTTT. Amino acid sequence: CASSAIAGGPSDTQYF. This sequence joins TRBV9 and TRBJ2-3, with 10 bases that match TRBD2. V lost 3 bases and J lost 6; bases outside the gene matches: 10. The CDR3 sequence is 16 residues long. Germline-derived CDR1 and CDR2 are SGDLS and YYNGEE.

V is TRBV4-1 and J is TRBJ1-2; TRBD1 agrees at 7 bases. The CDR3 totals 16 residues. J gave up 4 bases and V 4 bases, and 12 bases lay outside the gene matches. The germline CDR1 and CDR2 sequences are MGHRA and YSYEKL. In DNA form, the CDR3 reads TGCGCCAGCAGCCCGCCTCGACAGGGAATCGGCTATGGCTACACCTTC. This translates into CASSPPRQGIGYGYTF.

Concerning this clone: Mismatch with germline at one junction end may stem from a read error. The chain carries TRBV7-7 and TRBJ2-1; D is perhaps TRBD2 (5 bases). CDR1 and CDR2 from the germline V gene are SSHAT and FNYEAQ (reference sequence). The length of the CDR3 is 13 residues. The CDR3: CASSLAGESEQFF. For the CDR3, the DNA is TGTGCTAGCAGCTTAGCTGGGGAGAGTGAGCAGTTCTTC.

The chain's CDR3 is CASSGGQLNEKLFF. The DNA of the CDR3 is TGTGCCAGCAGCGGGGGACAGCTTAATGAAAAACTGTTTTTT. This chain joins TRBV5-8 and TRBJ1-4, with 7 bases lining up with TRBD1. Germline CDR1 reads SGHTS; CDR2 reads YDEGEE. The CDR3 spans 14 residues. The trim removed 4 bases at V and 4 bases at J, leaving 4 bases unmatched. Full variable domain (rest looked up from reference TRBV5-8 and TRBJ1-4): EAGVTQSPTHLIKTRGQQATLRCSPISGHTSVYWYQQALGLGLQFLLWYDEGEERNRGNFPPRFSGRQFPNYSSELNVNALELEDSALYLCASSGGQLNEKLFFGSGTQLSVL.

With regard to this clone: The junction does not match germline at one end; this may be a read error. This rearrangement joins TRBV27 to TRBJ1-5, with 9 bases lining up with TRBD1. The CDR3 runs 13 residues. Germline V CDR1 and CDR2: MNHEY, SMNVEV (reference sequence). CDR3 sequence: CASKGQGYQPQNF. The CDR3 DNA reads TGTGCCAGCAAGGGACAGGGCTATCAGCCCCAGAATTTT.

The rearrangement links TRBV18 to TRBJ1-1; no firm D call. Germline V CDR1 and CDR2: KGHSH, LQKENI. The CDR3 runs 13 residues. Trimming left V 3 bases short and J 6 bases short, with 11 bases between. CDR3 nucleotides: TGTGCCAGCTCACCCCCGGCGGGTCCTGAAGCTTTCTTT. Protein: CASSPPAGPEAFF.

The CDR3 coding sequence is TGCGCCAGCAGCCAGGAAAAACAGGGGCTCGGCTATGGCTACACCTTC. It is translated as CASSQEKQGLGYGYTF. The chain joins TRBV4-1 to TRBJ1-2, with 7 bases aligning to TRBD1. The J segment lost 4 bases and the V segment lost 3 bases, leaving 11 bases of the junction unmatched. This CDR3 is built from 16 residues. Germline V gene sequence: CDR1 MGHRA, CDR2 YSYEKL.

The rearrangement uses TRBV10-3 and TRBJ1-1, with 7 bases fitting TRBD1. Germline assignment: CDR1 ENHRY and CDR2 SYGVKD. Trimming at V came to 5 bases and at J to 7 bases, leaving 7 bases not matched to a gene. The CDR3 consists of 13 residues. The chain's CDR3 is CAISTGTESEAFF. CDR3 DNA sequence: TGTGCCATCAGTACCGGGACAGAGAGTGAAGCTTTCTTT.

The chain joins TRBV11-2 to TRBJ1-5; the D is unclear. Germline V CDR1 and CDR2: SGHAT, FQNNGV. The CDR3 is 13 amino acids. V was cut by 3 bases and J by 5 bases, with 8 bases left in between. This CDR3 is CASSLSQDQPQHF. The CDR3, as DNA: TGTGCCAGCAGCTTGTCTCAGGATCAGCCCCAGCATTTT. The full variable domain, completed using reference TRBV11-2 and TRBJ1-5, is EAGVAQSPRYKIIEKRQSVAFWCNPISGHATLYWYQQILGQGPKLLIQFQNNGVVDDSQLPKDRFSAERLKGVDSTLKIQPAKLEDSAVYLCASSLSQDQPQHFGDGTRLSIL.

The chain has TRBV5-1 and TRBJ2-7; 8 nucleotides line up with TRBD1. This CDR3 has 13 amino acids. CDR1 and CDR2 from the germline V gene are SGHRS and YFSETQ. Trimming took 4 bases from V and 2 from J; bases not matched to a gene: 2. The CDR3 protein is CASSAGQAYEQYF. The CDR3 DNA reads TGCGCCAGCAGCGCGGGACAGGCCTACGAGCAGTACTTC. Using reference TRBV5-1 and TRBJ2-7 for the parts outside the CDR3, the full variable domain is KAGVTQTPRYLIKTRGQQVTLSCSPISGHRSVSWYQQTPGQGLQFLFEYFSETQRNKGNFPGRFSGRQFSNSRSEMNVSTLELGDSALYLCASSAGQAYEQYFGPGTRLTVT.

V is TRBV7-6 and J is TRBJ1-2, with 7 bases matching TRBD1. The CDR3 is 16 residues long. V shed 5 bases and J 0 bases; nucleotides not matched to a gene: 9. Germline assignment: CDR1 SGHVS and CDR2 FNYEAQ. This chain's CDR3 is CASSPGQVGSNYGYTF. The CDR3 region has the DNA TGTGCCAGCAGCCCAGGACAGGTCGGGTCTAACTATGGCTACACCTTC.

The J gene is TRBJ2-2, the V gene TRBV6-1, with 12 positions matching TRBD1. The CDR3 consists of 18 residues. Per the germline V gene, CDR1 is MNHNS and CDR2 is SASEGT. The V segment lost 3 bases and the J segment 3 bases; nucleotides outside the gene matches: 8. CDR3 bases: TGTGCCAGCAGTGATCGGGACAGGGGGCTAGGAGACACCGGGGAGCTGTTTTTT. Translating gives CASSDRDRGLGDTGELFF.

The chain uses TRBV7-9 and TRBJ1-5; TRBD1 is a possible D gene (6 bases). Germline-derived CDR1 and CDR2 are SEHNR and FQNEAQ (reference sequence). V lost 5 bases and J lost 6, with 14 bases in between. The CDR3 extends over 14 amino acids. CDR3 sequence (DNA): TGTGCCAGCAGCCCAGGGGATTCATTTCAGCCCCAGCATTTT. This translates into CASSPGDSFQPQHF.

Here the CDR3 reads CASSSPGQAYEQYF. The CDR3 DNA reads as TGTGCCAGCAGTTCCCCGGGACAGGCGTACGAGCAGTACTTC. The chain combines TRBV6-5 with TRBJ2-7; 8 bases fit TRBD1. J lost 4 bases, V lost 4 bases, and 6 bases had no gene match. Germline assignment: CDR1 MNHEY and CDR2 SVGAGI. The CDR3 runs to 14 residues.

This chain connects TRBV28 to TRBJ1-6, with TRBD1 matching over 7 bases. J lost 6 bases, V lost 6 bases, and 5 bases had no gene match. Germline V gene sequence: CDR1 MDHEN, CDR2 SYDVKM. This CDR3 contains 14 residues. The CDR3 coding sequence is TGTGCCAGCAGCCAGGACAGGCGTAATTCACCCCTCCACTTT. The encoded protein is CASSQDRRNSPLHF.

The rearrangement links TRBV18 to TRBJ2-2, with unresolved D. Germline CDR1 is KGHSH and CDR2 is LQKENI. The CDR3 sequence is 13 residues long. The V gene lost 3 bases and the J gene lost 2 bases, with 4 bases spanning the gap. CDR3: CASSPHNTGELFF. The CDR3 DNA is TGTGCCAGCTCACCTCATAACACCGGGGAGCTGTTTTTT.